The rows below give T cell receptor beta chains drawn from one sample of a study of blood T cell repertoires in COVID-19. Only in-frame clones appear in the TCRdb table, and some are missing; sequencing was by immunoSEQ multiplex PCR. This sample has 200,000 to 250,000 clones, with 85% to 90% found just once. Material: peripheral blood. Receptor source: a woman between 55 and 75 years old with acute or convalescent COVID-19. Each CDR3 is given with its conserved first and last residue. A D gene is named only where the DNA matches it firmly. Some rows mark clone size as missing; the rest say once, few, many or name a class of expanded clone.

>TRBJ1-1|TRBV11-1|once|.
CASSLNRENTEAFF
TGTGCCAGCAGCTTAAATAGAGAGAACACTGAAGCTTTCTTT
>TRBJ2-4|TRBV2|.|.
CLSSYKNIQYF
TGTCTTTCTTCTTACAAAAACATTCAGTACTTC
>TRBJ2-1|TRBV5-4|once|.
CASSFNNEQFF
TGTGCCAGCAGCTTCAACAATGAGCAGTTCTTC
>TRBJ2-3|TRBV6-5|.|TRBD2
CASHGRRGGADTQYF
TGTGCCAGCCACGGGAGGCGGGGAGGTGCAGATACGCAGTATTTT
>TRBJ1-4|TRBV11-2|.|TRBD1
CASSLDRAIGEKLFF
TGTGCCAGCAGCTTGGACAGGGCTATTGGAGAAAAACTGTTTTTT
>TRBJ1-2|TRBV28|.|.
CASNGQFRGYTF
TGTGCCAGCAACGGACAGTTCAGGGGCTACACCTTC
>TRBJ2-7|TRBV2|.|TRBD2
CASTRGSMGGEQYF
TGTGCCAGCACCCGCGGGAGTATGGGGGGCGAGCAGTACTTC
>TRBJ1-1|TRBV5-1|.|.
CASSPFTGLGTEAFF
TGCGCCAGCAGCCCCTTTACAGGGTTGGGGACTGAAGCTTTCTTT
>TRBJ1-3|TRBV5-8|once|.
CASSLTYSSGNTIYF
TGTGCCAGCAGCTTGACATATTCCTCTGGAAACACCATATATTTT
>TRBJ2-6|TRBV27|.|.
CASSLRTATRSTGANVLTF
TGTGCCAGCAGTTTGCGGACAGCAACTCGATCCACTGGGGCCAACGTCCTGACTTTC
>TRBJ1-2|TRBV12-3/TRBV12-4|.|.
CASSLGEVYGYTF
TGTGCCAGCAGTTTAGGGGAGGTATATGGCTACACCTTC
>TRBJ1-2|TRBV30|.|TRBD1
CAWSPDRGNYGYTF
TGTGCCTGGAGCCCGGACAGGGGGAACTATGGCTACACCTTC
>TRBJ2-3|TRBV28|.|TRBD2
CAGGLAGIDTQYF
TGTGCTGGGGGACTAGCGGGTATAGATACGCAGTATTTT
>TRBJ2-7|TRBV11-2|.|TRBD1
CASSLDPDRGRLLGEQYF
TGTGCCAGCAGCTTAGATCCTGACAGGGGGCGCCTCCTAGGCGAGCAGTACTTC
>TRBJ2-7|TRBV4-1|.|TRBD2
CASSPMTSGGHYEQYF
TGCGCCAGCAGCCCCATGACTAGCGGGGGGCACTACGAGCAGTACTTC
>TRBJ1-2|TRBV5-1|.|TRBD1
CASSLGTGISNYGYTF
TGCGCCAGCAGCTTGGGGACAGGGATATCTAACTATGGCTACACCTTC
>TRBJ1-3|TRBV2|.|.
CASSVAGNTIYF
TGTGCCAGCAGTGTCGCGGGAAACACCATATATTTT
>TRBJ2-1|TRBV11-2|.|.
CASSIAFNEQFF
TGTGCCAGCAGCATAGCTTTCAATGAGCAGTTCTTC
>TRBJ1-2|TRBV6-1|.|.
CASSERGGDYGYTF
TGTGCCAGCAGTGAAAGGGGGGGCGACTATGGCTACACCTTC
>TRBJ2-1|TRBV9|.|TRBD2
CASNPKGGGSYNEQFF
TGTGCCAGCAACCCGAAGGGCGGGGGCTCCTACAATGAGCAGTTCTTC
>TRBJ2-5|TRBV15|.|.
CATSTIPTGYSETQYF
TGTGCCACCAGCACCATCCCAACGGGTTATTCGGAGACCCAGTACTTC
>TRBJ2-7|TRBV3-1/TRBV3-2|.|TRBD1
CASSQVRGLVYEQYF
TGTGCCAGCAGCCAAGTAAGGGGGCTGGTCTACGAGCAGTACTTC
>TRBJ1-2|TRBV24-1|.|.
CATSNGGTGYTF
TGTGCCACCAGCAATGGGGGGACCGGCTACACCTTC
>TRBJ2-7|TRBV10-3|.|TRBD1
CAIRGDRGMDEQYF
TGTGCCATCAGGGGGGACAGGGGGATGGACGAGCAGTACTTC
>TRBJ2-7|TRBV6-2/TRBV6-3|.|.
CASSYSGSGFYEQYF
TGTGCCAGCAGTTACTCGGGTAGCGGTTTCTACGAGCAGTACTTC
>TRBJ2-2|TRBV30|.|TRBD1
CACRDRGFFGELFF
TGTGCCTGCCGGGACAGGGGGTTTTTCGGGGAGCTGTTTTTT
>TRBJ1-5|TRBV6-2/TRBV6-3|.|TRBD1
CASSYYDGQGDQPQHF
TGTGCCAGCAGTTACTATGACGGACAGGGCGATCAGCCCCAGCATTTT
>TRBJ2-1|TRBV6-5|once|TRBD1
CASTDRVNEQFF
TGTGCCAGCACGGACAGGGTTAATGAGCAGTTCTTC
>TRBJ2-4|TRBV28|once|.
CASRVVIGPKNIQYF
TGTGCCAGCAGGGTAGTAATCGGTCCCAAAAACATTCAGTACTTC
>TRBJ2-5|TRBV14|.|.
CASSLLGRETQYF
TGTGCCAGCAGCCTCCTGGGGAGGGAGACCCAGTACTTC
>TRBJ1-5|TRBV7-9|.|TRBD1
CASSLGGTGGEPQHF
TGTGCCAGCAGCTTAGGGGGTACAGGGGGCGAGCCCCAGCATTTT
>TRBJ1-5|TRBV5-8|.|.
CASSLWGGETSNQPQHF
TGTGCCAGCAGCTTATGGGGGGGGGAGACTAGCAATCAGCCCCAGCATTTT